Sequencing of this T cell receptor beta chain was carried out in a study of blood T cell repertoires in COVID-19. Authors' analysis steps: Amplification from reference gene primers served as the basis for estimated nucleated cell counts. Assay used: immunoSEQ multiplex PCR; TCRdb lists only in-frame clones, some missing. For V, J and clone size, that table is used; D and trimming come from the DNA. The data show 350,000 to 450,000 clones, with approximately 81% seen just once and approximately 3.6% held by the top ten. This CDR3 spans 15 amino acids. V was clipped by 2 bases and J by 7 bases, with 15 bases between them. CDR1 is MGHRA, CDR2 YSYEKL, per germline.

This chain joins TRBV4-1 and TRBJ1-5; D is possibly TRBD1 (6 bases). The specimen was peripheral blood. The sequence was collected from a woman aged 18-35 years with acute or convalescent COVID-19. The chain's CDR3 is CASSQFFDRSQPQHF. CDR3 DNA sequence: TGCGCCAGCAGCCAATTCTTCGACAGGTCACAGCCCCAGCATTTT.